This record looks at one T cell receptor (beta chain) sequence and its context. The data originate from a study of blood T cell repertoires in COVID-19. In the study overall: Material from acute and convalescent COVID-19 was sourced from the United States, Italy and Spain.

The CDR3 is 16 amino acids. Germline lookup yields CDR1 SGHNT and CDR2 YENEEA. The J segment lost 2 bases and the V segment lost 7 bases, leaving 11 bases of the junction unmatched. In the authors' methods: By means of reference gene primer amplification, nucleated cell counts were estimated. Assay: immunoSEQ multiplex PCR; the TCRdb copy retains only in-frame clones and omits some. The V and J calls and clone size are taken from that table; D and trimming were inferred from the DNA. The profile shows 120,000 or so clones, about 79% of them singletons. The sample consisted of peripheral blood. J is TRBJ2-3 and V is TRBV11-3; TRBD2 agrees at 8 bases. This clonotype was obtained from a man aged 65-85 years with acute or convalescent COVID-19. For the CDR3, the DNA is TGTGCCAGCAACCGCGGGGTAGCGGGGAACACAGATACGCAGTATTTT. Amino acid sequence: CASNRGVAGNTDTQYF.